The rows below give T cell receptor beta chains drawn from one sample of a study of blood T cell repertoires in COVID-19. Only in-frame clones appear in the TCRdb table, and some are missing; sequencing was by immunoSEQ multiplex PCR. The sample records approximately 110,000 clones, approximately 82% being singletons. Sequencing was carried out using peripheral blood. All receptors come from a woman in her sixties or seventies with acute or convalescent COVID-19. Both conserved end residues are part of each CDR3. The order of the fields is CDR3 protein, V gene, clone size. The listing skips clone size in some rows; elsewhere it reads once, few, many or a size class.

CASSLVVRTNTEAFF TRBV7-9 -
CASSYRAPGRSGYTF TRBV6-5 -
CATAGGGETQYF TRBV6-5 -
CASRRGNSGEKLFF TRBV30 -
CATTAGTNSPLHF TRBV19 many
CASSYGMGMSEKLFF TRBV9 -
CASSRGDFSQNIQYF TRBV4-2 -
CASSEQGAVYEQYF TRBV7-9 -
CASSLDGGSSYNEQFF TRBV5-1 once
CASNRERPHKNIQYF TRBV6-5 -
CASSARQGSSGNTIYF TRBV9 -
CARSPGLAGESTYNEQFF TRBV5-3 -
CASSPSSWEDQPQHF TRBV7-8 -
CASSLVSGETEAFF TRBV5-1 once
CASSLEGNPETQYF TRBV4-1 -
CASSQIWTGAEEIYNEQFF TRBV4-3 once
CASSVETGSGANVLTF TRBV4-3 -
CASSDIGTDTQYF TRBV7-9 -